The 15 T cell receptor beta chains below come from one sample, sequenced in a study of T cell responses to AZD1222 COVID-19 vaccine. Libraries were prepared by immunoSEQ multiplex PCR; TCRdb keeps only in-frame clonotypes and omits some of them. The sample holds just under 90,000 clones, around 88% seen once. The sequencing used peripheral blood, collected on day 0 of MenACWY control vaccination. These receptors all come from an adult in good health.

The gene calls are TRBV6-5 and TRBJ1-1; D uncertain. The CDR3 contains 10 residues. CDR1 and CDR2 from the germline V gene are MNHEY and SVGAGI. V lost 8 bases, J lost 4 bases, and 5 bases lay in between. CDR3 bases: TGTGCCAGCCGGGGCACTGAAGCTTTCTTT. The encoded protein is CASRGTEAFF.

The gene calls are TRBV6-6 and TRBJ1-5; TRBD1 matches 8 bases. The length of the CDR3 is 14 residues. With 5 bases clipped from V and 6 bases from J, the junction kept 6 bases outside the gene matches. Germline V gene data show CDR1 as MNHNY and CDR2 as SVGAGI (reference sequence). This chain's CDR3 is CASSPPGGGQPQHF. The CDR3 region has the DNA TGTGCCAGCAGTCCCCCAGGGGGCGGTCAGCCCCAGCATTTT.

This clone showed up many times. V is TRBV19 and J is TRBJ1-1, with D tentatively TRBD1 (5 bases). V was shortened by 8 bases and J by 5 bases, with 18 bases between the two germline ends. The germline gives CDR1 LNHDA, CDR2 SQIVND (reference sequence). The CDR3 extends over 14 amino acids. CDR3 coding DNA: TGTGCCAGTGGTTATCGGGGCGCGGAGACTGAAGCTTTCTTT. The encoded protein is CASGYRGAETEAFF. The variable domain in full, completed from reference TRBV19 and TRBJ1-1, reads DGGITQSPKYLFRKEGQNVTLSCEQNLNHDAMYWYRQDPGQGLRLIYYSQIVNDFQKGDIAEGYSVSREKKESFPLTVTSAQKNPTAFYLCASGYRGAETEAFFGQGTRLTVV.

V usage is TRBV27 and J usage is TRBJ1-2, with 9 bases matching TRBD1. V lost 4 bases and J lost 5; bases outside the gene matches: 2. Per germline, CDR1 MNHEY and CDR2 SMNVEV (reference sequence). The CDR3 runs 13 residues. CDR3 DNA sequence: TGTGCCAGCAGTTCGGGACAGGGATATGGCTACACCTTC. Translated, it gives CASSSGQGYGYTF.

This clone was recorded only once. This rearrangement joins TRBV3-1 (or the pseudogene TRBV3-2) to TRBJ2-4; the D is unclear. Between the trimmed V and J ends, which lost 1 base and 4 bases, there was a span of 8 bases. The CDR3 runs 14 residues. The germline V gene encodes CDR1 LGHDT and CDR2 YNNKEL (reference sequence). Here the CDR3 reads CASSQGASKNIQYF. CDR3 nucleotides: TGTGCCAGCAGCCAAGGAGCTTCAAAAAACATTCAGTACTTC.

This chain uses TRBV6-2 or TRBV6-3 with TRBJ1-3; a weak D match, TRBD1 (6 bases). Germline CDR1 MNHEY, CDR2 SVGEGT. This CDR3 has 17 amino acids. Trimming cost V 6 bases and J 0 bases, with 18 bases left between them. The DNA for the CDR3 is TGTGCCAGCAGACCTTGGACAGCCCCGCGCTCTGGAAACACCATATATTTT. Its protein is CASRPWTAPRSGNTIYF.

The chain couples TRBV7-9 to TRBJ1-1; D not certain. CDR3 length equals 14 residues. V lost 3 bases to trimming and J lost 0 bases, with 8 bases between them. Germline CDR1 is SEHNR and CDR2 is FQNEAQ (reference sequence). In DNA form, the CDR3 reads TGTGCCAGCAGCTTGGCACCTATGAACACTGAAGCTTTCTTT. Protein: CASSLAPMNTEAFF. Full variable domain (outside the CDR3, taken from reference TRBV7-9 and TRBJ1-1): DTGVSQNPRHKITKRGQNVTFRCDPISEHNRLYWYRQTLGQGPEFLTYFQNEAQLEKSRLLSDRFSAERPKGSFSTLEIQRTEQGDSAMYLCASSLAPMNTEAFFGQGTRLTVV.

This chain joins TRBV30 and TRBJ1-1; no reliable D call. The CDR3 is 14 residues long. The germline V gene has CDR1 GTSNPN and CDR2 SVGIG (reference sequence). Trimming removed 0 bases from V and 0 bases from J, with 8 bases in between. The CDR3 DNA sequence: TGTGCCTGGAGTGTATATTCAATGAACACTGAAGCTTTCTTT. Protein sequence: CAWSVYSMNTEAFF.

This clone was counted a few times. The chain links TRBV7-9 to TRBJ1-1; weak D call: TRBD1 (6 bases). Germline V gives CDR1 SEHNR, CDR2 FQNEAQ (reference sequence). CDR3 size: 14 residues. V was shortened by 8 bases and J by 5 bases, with 18 bases between the two germline ends. The CDR3 region has the DNA TGTGCCAGCCCCGGGGGGGGGCGAGGGACTGAAGCTTTCTTT. Encoded protein: CASPGGGRGTEAFF. Full variable domain (missing parts from reference TRBV7-9 and TRBJ1-1): DTGVSQNPRHKITKRGQNVTFRCDPISEHNRLYWYRQTLGQGPEFLTYFQNEAQLEKSRLLSDRFSAERPKGSFSTLEIQRTEQGDSAMYLCASPGGGRGTEAFFGQGTRLTVV.

The chain is built from TRBV4-3 and TRBJ2-3; D gene ambiguous. The CDR3 is 15 amino acids. Between the trimmed V and J ends, which lost 0 bases and 8 bases, there was a span of 15 bases. Per germline, CDR1 LGHNA and CDR2 YSLEER. CDR3 loop: CASSQDFEAPATQYF. In DNA, the CDR3 is TGCGCCAGCAGCCAAGATTTTGAAGCCCCCGCTACGCAGTATTTT.

The rearrangement links TRBV4-3 to TRBJ1-2; perhaps TRBD1 as D (6 bases). Trimming removed 4 bases at V and 5 bases at J, with 14 bases between. Per germline, CDR1 LGHNA and CDR2 YSLEER. The CDR3 is 14 residues long. CDR3 DNA sequence: TGCGCCAGCAGCCTCGACAGGCGTGGGTATGGCTACACCTTC. As protein: CASSLDRRGYGYTF.

The J gene is TRBJ1-5, the V gene TRBV5-1; the D is unclear. The CDR3 covers 13 residues. V was shortened by 4 bases and J by 2 bases, with 7 bases between the two germline ends. Germline V gene sequence: CDR1 SGHRS, CDR2 YFSETQ. This CDR3 is CASSADGNQPQHF. The CDR3 region has the DNA TGCGCCAGCAGCGCAGACGGCAATCAGCCCCAGCATTTT.

The rearrangement links TRBV4-2 to TRBJ2-5; 10 bases are shared with TRBD1. The trim removed 2 bases at V and 7 bases at J, leaving 10 bases unmatched. The CDR3 totals 16 residues. Germline lookup yields CDR1 LGHNA and CDR2 YNFKEQ. CDR3 sequence: CASSQLRTGGVGTQYF. CDR3 sequence (DNA): TGTGCCAGCAGCCAATTACGGACAGGGGGAGTCGGGACCCAGTACTTC.

The chain carries TRBV6-2 or TRBV6-3 and TRBJ2-1; TRBD2 is a possible D gene (5 bases). The germline V and J ends were trimmed by 0 bases and 0 bases, with 9 bases remaining between them. Germline loops: CDR1 MNHEY, CDR2 SVGEGT. The CDR3 length is 16 residues. CDR3 nucleotide sequence: TGTGCCAGCAGTTACTCCGAGGGAAGCTCCTACAATGAGCAGTTCTTC. Translating gives CASSYSEGSSYNEQFF.

The rearrangement uses TRBV30 and TRBJ2-1, with TRBD2 matching 13 bases. Trimming at V came to 5 bases and at J to 5 bases, leaving 3 bases not matched to a gene. Per the germline V gene, CDR1 is GTSNPN and CDR2 is SVGIG (reference sequence). This CDR3 spans 14 amino acids. The CDR3 region is CAWEGLAGDNEQFF. The CDR3 DNA is TGTGCCTGGGAAGGACTAGCGGGGGACAATGAGCAGTTCTTC.